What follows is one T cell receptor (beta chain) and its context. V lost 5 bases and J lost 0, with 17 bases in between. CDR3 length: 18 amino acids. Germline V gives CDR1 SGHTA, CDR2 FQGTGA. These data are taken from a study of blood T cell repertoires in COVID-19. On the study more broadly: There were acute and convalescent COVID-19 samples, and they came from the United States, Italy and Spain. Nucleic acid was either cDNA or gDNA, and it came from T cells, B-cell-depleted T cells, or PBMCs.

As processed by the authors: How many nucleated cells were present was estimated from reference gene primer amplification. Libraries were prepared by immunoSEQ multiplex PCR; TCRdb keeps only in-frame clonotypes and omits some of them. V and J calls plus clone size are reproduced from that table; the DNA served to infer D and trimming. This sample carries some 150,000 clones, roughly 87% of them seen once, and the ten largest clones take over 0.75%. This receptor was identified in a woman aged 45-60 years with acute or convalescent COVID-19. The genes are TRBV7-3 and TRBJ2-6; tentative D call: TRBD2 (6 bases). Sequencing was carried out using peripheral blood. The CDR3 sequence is CASSPRGGTHSGANVLTF. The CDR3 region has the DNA TGTGCCAGCAGCCCCCGGGGCGGGACCCACTCTGGGGCCAACGTCCTGACTTTC.